A single sample is the source of the 18 T cell receptor beta chains below, sequenced in a study of blood T cell repertoires in COVID-19. Libraries were prepared by immunoSEQ multiplex PCR; TCRdb keeps only in-frame clonotypes and omits some of them. The repertoire consists of around 400,000 clones, with roughly 90% occurring once and the leading ten covering approximately 1.5%. Source material: PBMCs or T cells enriched from blood (not recorded which). Receptors were obtained from a woman younger than 30 who had been exposed to COVID-19.

The rearrangement joins TRBV5-6 to TRBJ2-3; 10 bases agree with TRBD2. The CDR3 is 16 amino acids. The V gene end was trimmed by 4 bases and the J gene end by 6 bases; junction bases not matched to a gene: 11. Germline loops: CDR1 SGHDT, CDR2 YYEEEE. The CDR3 is CASSVLLAGPLDTQYF. CDR3 DNA: TGTGCCAGCAGCGTCTTACTAGCGGGGCCCCTCGATACGCAGTATTTT.

The chain combines TRBV25-1 with TRBJ1-5; D is possibly TRBD1 (5 bases). Trimming cost V 4 bases and J 6 bases, with 13 bases left between them. CDR1 is MGHDK, CDR2 SYGVNS, per germline. This CDR3 has 14 residues. This CDR3 is CASSARGVGQPQHF. Here the CDR3 DNA reads TGTGCCAGCAGTGCGCGGGGGGTAGGTCAGCCCCAGCATTTT.

The chain has TRBV19 and TRBJ1-1; D is uncertain. Trimming cost V 2 bases and J 0 bases, with 7 bases left between them. CDR1 LNHDA and CDR2 SQIVND come from the germline V gene (reference sequence). The CDR3 runs 14 residues. In DNA form, the CDR3 reads TGTGCCAGTAGTATAATGGGAGTGAACACTGAAGCTTTCTTT. This translates into CASSIMGVNTEAFF.

This chain joins TRBV7-3 and TRBJ2-1; D might be TRBD2 (6 bases). The ends were cut back, 3 bases at V and 8 bases at J, with 14 bases in the middle. The CDR3 covers 14 residues. Germline V CDR1 and CDR2: SGHTA, FQGTGA. The CDR3 region is CASSLVGGNDEQFF. The CDR3, as DNA: TGTGCCAGCAGCTTGGTGGGGGGTAACGATGAGCAGTTCTTC.

The CDR3 loop is CASTAPGQQTAFF. CDR3 DNA: TGTGCCAGCACTGCTCCGGGACAGCAAACAGCTTTCTTT. This chain uses TRBV12-3 or TRBV12-4 with TRBJ1-1; 7 bases line up with TRBD1. CDR3 size: 13 residues. V lost 7 bases and J lost 10; bases outside the gene matches: 12.

V usage is TRBV11-2 and J usage is TRBJ2-5; TRBD1 agrees at 8 bases. Germline-derived CDR1 and CDR2 are SGHAT and FQNNGV. The CDR3 extends over 16 amino acids. The V segment lost 1 base and the J segment 0 bases; nucleotides outside the gene matches: 4. The CDR3 loop is CASSLGGTGDQETQYF. The CDR3 nucleotides are TGTGCCAGCAGCTTAGGGGGGACAGGCGACCAAGAGACCCAGTACTTC.

J is TRBJ1-1 and V is TRBV5-1; D unresolved. This CDR3 spans 13 amino acids. V was cut by 0 bases and J by 3 bases, with 6 bases left in between. Per germline, CDR1 SGHRS and CDR2 YFSETQ. CDR3 sequence: CASSLVSDTEAFF. The CDR3 bases are TGCGCCAGCAGCTTGGTCTCAGACACTGAAGCTTTCTTT. The full variable domain, completed using reference TRBV5-1 and TRBJ1-1, is KAGVTQTPRYLIKTRGQQVTLSCSPISGHRSVSWYQQTPGQGLQFLFEYFSETQRNKGNFPGRFSGRQFSNSRSEMNVSTLELGDSALYLCASSLVSDTEAFFGQGTRLTVV.

The chain joins TRBV28 to TRBJ1-1; 11 bases align to TRBD1. The germline gives CDR1 MDHEN, CDR2 SYDVKM. After removal of 7 bases from V and 8 bases from J, the junction contained 18 bases not matched to a gene. This CDR3 contains 17 residues. The CDR3 DNA reads TGTGCCAGCACCAGGCGGCGGACAGGGGGCTCCCCGGGGGAAGCTTTCTTT. Translating it yields CASTRRRTGGSPGEAFF.

V and J are TRBV3-1 (or the pseudogene TRBV3-2) and TRBJ1-4, with 7 positions matching TRBD1. The length of the CDR3 is 15 residues. Germline CDR1 reads LGHDT; CDR2 reads YNNKEL (reference sequence). Trimming at V came to 4 bases and at J to 4 bases, leaving 6 bases not matched to a gene. For the CDR3, the DNA is TGTGCCAGCAGCCGACAGGGAGTAGGTAATGAAAAACTGTTTTTT. Amino acid sequence: CASSRQGVGNEKLFF.

Only a few counts were recorded for this clone. V gene TRBV2 combines with J gene TRBJ2-1; D is unclear. V lost 6 bases, J lost 4 bases, and 4 bases lay in between. Germline values: CDR1 SNHLY, CDR2 FYNNEI. CDR3 length equals 11 residues. CDR3 in amino acids: CASSPYNEQFF. The CDR3, as DNA: TGTGCCAGCAGCCCTTACAATGAGCAGTTCTTC.

CDR3: CASSNGQGPPVEQYF. CDR3 sequence (DNA): TGTGCCAGCAGCAACGGACAGGGACCACCGGTCGAGCAGTACTTC. The chain recombines TRBV7-9 with TRBJ2-7; TRBD1 agrees at 8 bases. Germline CDR1 reads SEHNR; CDR2 reads FQNEAQ (reference sequence). The CDR3 is 15 residues long. The trim removed 5 bases at V and 6 bases at J, leaving 12 bases unmatched.

A single count supports this clone. The V and J genes are TRBV9 and TRBJ1-1, with a possible D match to TRBD1 (5 bases). CDR1 is SGDLS, CDR2 YYNGEE, per germline. V lost 5 bases to trimming and J lost 4 bases, with 15 bases between them. This CDR3 comprises 14 residues. CDR3 protein: CASRDAGRGTEAFF. The CDR3 nucleotides read TGTGCCAGCAGGGACGCTGGGAGGGGCACTGAAGCTTTCTTT.

This clone appeared a single time. At one end, the junction sequence differs from germline, possibly due to a read error. This chain uses TRBV11-2 with TRBJ1-1, with 7 bases aligning to TRBD1. The CDR3 spans 16 residues. Germline assignment: CDR1 SGHAT and CDR2 FQNNGV. The CDR3: CASNLIPGQLNTEAFF. In DNA form, the CDR3 reads TGTGCCAGCAACTTAATACCGGGACAGCTGAACACTGAAGCTTTCTTT.

The genes are TRBV11-2 and TRBJ1-4; D not resolved. Trimming took 2 bases from V and 8 from J, leaving 9 bases between them. CDR1 is SGHAT, CDR2 FQNNGV, per germline. The CDR3 loop spans 13 amino acids. The chain's CDR3 is CASSLRLSEKLFF. In DNA, the CDR3 is TGTGCCAGCAGCTTACGCCTAAGCGAAAAACTGTTTTTT.

The rearrangement uses TRBV19 and TRBJ2-2; 7 nucleotides agree with TRBD1. V lost 6 bases and J lost 8; bases outside the gene matches: 12. CDR1 and CDR2 from the germline V gene are LNHDA and SQIVND (reference sequence). The CDR3 extends over 15 amino acids. The CDR3, as DNA: TGTGCCAGTAGATACAGGGGAACGGTATCAGGGGAGCTGTTTTTT. Translating it yields CASRYRGTVSGELFF. The full variable domain, in which reference TRBV19 and TRBJ2-2 provide the parts outside the CDR3, is DGGITQSPKYLFRKEGQNVTLSCEQNLNHDAMYWYRQDPGQGLRLIYYSQIVNDFQKGDIAEGYSVSREKKESFPLTVTSAQKNPTAFYLCASRYRGTVSGELFFGEGSRLTVL.

V is TRBV7-9 and J is TRBJ1-4; TRBD1 matches 9 bases. Germline V gene sequence: CDR1 SEHNR, CDR2 FQNEAQ (reference sequence). The CDR3 runs 18 residues. V shed 3 bases and J 0 bases; nucleotides not matched to a gene: 8. CDR3 protein: CASSFWTGDFATNEKLFF. The CDR3 region has the DNA TGTGCCAGCAGCTTCTGGACAGGGGACTTTGCAACTAATGAAAAACTGTTTTTT.

This clone was recorded only once. V is TRBV27 and J is TRBJ1-3, with 8 nucleotides matching TRBD1. Trimming cost V 6 bases and J 0 bases; bases outside gene matches: 13. Germline CDR1 reads MNHEY; CDR2 reads SMNVEV (reference sequence). This CDR3 is 18 amino acids long. DNA of the CDR3: TGTGCCAGCAGACCGACAGGGGTCGGACCGAACTCTGGAAACACCATATATTTT. This translates into CASRPTGVGPNSGNTIYF.

This clone has a single count. V gene TRBV18 combines with J gene TRBJ2-5; 7 positions match TRBD1. The germline gives CDR1 KGHSH, CDR2 LQKENI. The CDR3 length is 16 residues. V shed 4 bases and J 0 bases; nucleotides not matched to a gene: 8. The CDR3 nucleotides read TGTGCCAGCTCACACCAGGGGACAGCGTACCAAGAGACCCAGTACTTC. Amino acids: CASSHQGTAYQETQYF. The full variable domain, in which reference TRBV18 and TRBJ2-5 provide the parts outside the CDR3, is NAGVMQNPRHLVRRRGQEARLRCSPMKGHSHVYWYRQLPEEGLKFMVYLQKENIIDESGMPKERFSAEFPKEGPSILRIQQVVRGDSAAYFCASSHQGTAYQETQYFGPGTRLLVL.